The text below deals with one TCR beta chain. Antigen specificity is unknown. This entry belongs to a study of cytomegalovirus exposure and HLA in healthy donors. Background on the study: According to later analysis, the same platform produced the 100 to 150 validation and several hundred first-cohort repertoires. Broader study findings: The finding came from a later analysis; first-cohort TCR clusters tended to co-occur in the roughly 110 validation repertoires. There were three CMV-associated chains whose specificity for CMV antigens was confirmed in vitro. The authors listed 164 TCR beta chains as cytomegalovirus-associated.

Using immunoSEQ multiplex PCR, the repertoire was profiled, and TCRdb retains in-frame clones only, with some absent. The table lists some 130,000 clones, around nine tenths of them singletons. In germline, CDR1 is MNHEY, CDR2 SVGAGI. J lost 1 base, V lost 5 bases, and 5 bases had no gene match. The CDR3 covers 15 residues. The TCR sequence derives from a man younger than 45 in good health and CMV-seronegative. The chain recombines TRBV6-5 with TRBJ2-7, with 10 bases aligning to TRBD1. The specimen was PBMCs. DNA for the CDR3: TGTGCCAGCAGTGCCGGGACAGGGGCGTCCTACGAGCAGTACTTC. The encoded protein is CASSAGTGASYEQYF.